This T cell receptor (beta chain) was identified in a study of blood T cell repertoires in COVID-19. Across the whole study: COVID-19 samples, acute and convalescent, were from the United States, Italy and Spain. Sources were T cells, B-cell-depleted T cells, or PBMCs; the material itself was cDNA or gDNA.

Trimming took 4 bases from V and 8 from J; bases not matched to a gene: 4. The germline gives CDR1 SGHRS, CDR2 YFSETQ. This CDR3 contains 13 residues. Per the study methods: It was from reference gene primer amplification that nucleated cell counts were estimated. TCRdb's copy holds only in-frame clones and misses some; the assay was immunoSEQ multiplex PCR. D and trimming were read from the DNA, whereas the V and J calls and clone size are those reported in that table. The data show more than 65,000 clones, 70% to 80% seen once. The sequenced sample was peripheral blood. V and J are TRBV5-1 and TRBJ1-4, with 8 bases fitting TRBD1. The receptor was derived from a woman aged 65 to 85 with acute or convalescent COVID-19. The CDR3 sequence is CASSLGQGEKLFF. CDR3 DNA: TGCGCCAGCAGCCTCGGACAGGGAGAAAAACTGTTTTTT.